This T cell receptor (beta chain) comes out of a study of blood T cell repertoires in COVID-19. Sequencing was performed with immunoSEQ multiplex PCR; in TCRdb, only in-frame clones are kept and a portion is missing. Of about 190,000 clones in the sample, around nine tenths were seen once. The clonotype comes from a woman aged 40 to 55 who had recovered from COVID-19. Sequenced material: peripheral blood.

CDR3 amino acids: CASSPPTGNSYNEQFF. CDR3 nucleotide sequence: TGTGCCAGCAGCCCTCCGACAGGGAACTCCTACAATGAGCAGTTCTTC. V is TRBV6-2 or TRBV6-3 and J is TRBJ2-1; 7 bases map to TRBD1. CDR3 length: 16 residues. The V segment lost 6 bases and the J segment 0 bases; nucleotides outside the gene matches: 8. Looked up from germline, CDR1 is MNHEY and CDR2 is SVGEGT.